The clone carrying this T cell receptor (beta chain) was recorded at least ten times. What it recognizes is unknown. Library construction for TCR beta used iRepertoire HTBI primers and Arm-PCR of CDR3 regions. MiXCR, run by TCRdb on the multiplex PCR reads, gives a single entry per CDR3 protein. The sample shows hundreds of thousands of distinct CDR3 sequences, around a sixth of them seen only once. Time point specified: newly diagnosed GD, antithyroid drugs for less than 3 months. There was RNA extracted from PBMCs, and the TCR library was made from it. These data are taken from a study of regulatory T cells in long-lasting Graves disease. Regarding the study as a whole: Persistent disease was characterized by preferential usage of TRBV28, TRBJ1-2 and TRBJ2-5.

The germline CDR1 and CDR2 sequences are SNHLY and FYNNEI. This CDR3 region has 12 residues. Trimming cost V 5 bases and J 8 bases; bases outside gene matches: 3. The specimen was peripheral blood mononuclear cells (PBMCs), collected at new diagnosis, from a patient treated with antithyroid drugs. V and J are TRBV2 and TRBJ2-1, with TRBD2 identical over 7 bases. The receptor's source is a female donor with Graves disease. The CDR3 coding sequence is TGTGCCAGCAGTAGCGGGGAGGATGAGCAGTTCTTC. Amino acids: CASSSGEDEQFF. Complete variable domain (other parts from reference TRBV2 and TRBJ2-1): EPEVTQTPSHQVTQMGQEVILRCVPISNHLYFYWYRQILGQKVEFLVSFYNNEISEKSEIFDDQFSVERPDGSNFTLKIRSTKLEDSAMYFCASSSGEDEQFFGPGTRLTVL.